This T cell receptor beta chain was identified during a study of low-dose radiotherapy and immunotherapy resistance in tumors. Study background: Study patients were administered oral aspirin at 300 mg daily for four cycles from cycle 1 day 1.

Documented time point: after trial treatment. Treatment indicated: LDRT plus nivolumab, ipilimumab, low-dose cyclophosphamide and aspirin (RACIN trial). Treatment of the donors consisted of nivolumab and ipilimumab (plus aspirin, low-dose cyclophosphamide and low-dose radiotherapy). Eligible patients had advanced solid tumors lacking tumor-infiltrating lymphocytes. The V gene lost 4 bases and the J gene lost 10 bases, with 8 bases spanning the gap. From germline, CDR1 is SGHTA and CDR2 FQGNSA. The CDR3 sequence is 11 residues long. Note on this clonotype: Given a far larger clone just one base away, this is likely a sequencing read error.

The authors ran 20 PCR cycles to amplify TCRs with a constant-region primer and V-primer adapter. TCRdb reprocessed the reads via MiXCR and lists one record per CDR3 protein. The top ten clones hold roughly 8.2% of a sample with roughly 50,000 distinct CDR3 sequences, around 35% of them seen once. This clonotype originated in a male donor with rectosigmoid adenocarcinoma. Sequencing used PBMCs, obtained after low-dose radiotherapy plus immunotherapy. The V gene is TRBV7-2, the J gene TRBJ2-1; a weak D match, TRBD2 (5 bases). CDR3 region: CASSSDYEQFF. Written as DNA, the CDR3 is TGTGCCAGCAGCTCCGACTACGAGCAGTTCTTC. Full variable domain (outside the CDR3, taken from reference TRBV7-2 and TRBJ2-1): GAGVSQSPSNKVTEKGKDVELRCDPISGHTALYWYRQSLGQGLEFLIYFQGNSAPDKSGLPSDRFSAERTGGSVSTLTIQRTQQEDSAVYLCASSSDYEQFFGPGTRLTVL.